Described below is a single TCR beta chain sequence and its context. The antigen it binds to is not known. Base qualities are missing; no much larger clone stands one base away. V trim: 0 bases; J trim: 4 bases; unmatched bases: 3. The germline V gene encodes CDR1 SGHRS and CDR2 YFSETQ. Counted from cysteine to phenylalanine, this CDR3 has 14 amino acids. Only the CDR3 DNA is retained, 42 bases long and in frame from the first base. The cohort comprised several hundred healthy bone marrow donors. All cohort members were sampled while nominally healthy, although unrecorded immune exposures were likely present. The donor was CMV seropositive and belonged to the group of 250 to 300 seropositive cohort members. Each donor provided a peripheral blood sample, and peripheral blood mononuclear cells were used for TCR beta sequencing. The Qiagen DNeasy Blood Extraction Kit was used to extract genomic DNA from the blood cell samples.

The sample comes from a study of cytomegalovirus exposure and HLA in healthy donors (dated by TCRdb to 2016 to 2017). Notes on the research overall: In an earlier analysis of fewer than 750 of the donors, roughly 300 Gb of sequence data and approximately 100 million unique TCR beta sequences from 180 million or so T cells were reported. The number of typed donors differed by locus: roughly 629-640 for A, B, C, DRB1 and DQB1; approximately 520 for DQA1; over 600 for DPA1; and 450 to 480 for DPB1. To predict cytomegalovirus infection status, the study brought together high-throughput TCR immunosequencing, statistical association of individual TCRs with disease status, and machine learning. A later analysis re-analyzed previously published TCR beta repertoires from approximately 700 donors and added high-resolution HLA genotyping to study TCR occurrence patterns. Donor age, sex, ethnicity and CMV serostatus were collected together with the repertoire data. An earlier analysis of 587 of the donors used high-throughput TCR beta sequencing to judge whether each TCR beta V gene segment behaved as functional or pseudogenic. Class I and class II HLA loci were covered by the typing at four-digit resolution. An early release covering just under 650 HLA-typed donors comprised approximately 300 gigabases of sequencing data and 85 million or so unique TCR sequences. Across approximately 400 genotyped donors of the cohort, an average of roughly 230,000 unique TCR beta nucleotide sequences per donor were sequenced, and roughly 18% of those sequences were non-productive. The study aimed to test whether cataloging public T cell receptors could reveal signatures of past pathogen exposure. Of the 398 genotyped donors, around 81% fell in the genetic ancestry cluster associated with self-reported Caucasian donors. The later analysis used no new phenotypic data to find candidate immune exposures, relying instead on TCR beta sequences and their occurrence across donors. Because of strong linkage in the cohort, 4 to 6 DR-DQ haplotypes were treated as single units for association and clustering. A separate validation cohort of roughly 110 different subjects was used in addition to the approximately 670-subject first cohort. Using immunosequencing, the study profiled T cell repertoires from 666 subjects and related those repertoires to cytomegalovirus serostatus. Every discovery cohort repertoire had been produced on one sequencing platform. A later genetic analysis used genome-wide SNP genotypes for about three fifths of the 666 donors, treating that subset as a discovery cohort. Overall results and qualifications from the work: CMV serostatus was the only immune exposure information available for the cohort. Assigning TCR associations to individual alleles was difficult when HLA alleles, especially DR and DQ, strongly co-occurred. In the study, roughly 160 TCR beta chains were listed as associated with cytomegalovirus. Because HLA typing was unavailable for some donors at each locus, only the typed subset was used in association tests. In an earlier analysis of about 540 of the donors, most TCR beta V segments were observed in productive rearrangements about 90% or about 30% of the time, broadly matching IMGT annotations. A few of the identified cytomegalovirus-associated TCR beta chains were confirmed in vitro to be specific for cytomegalovirus antigens. According to a later analysis, most CMV-associated TCR beta chains appeared to be HLA-restricted, and the HLA associations seemed to be driven largely by CMV exposure. Correlated functional status among segregating V segments might reflect linkage disequilibrium, but an unknown experimental factor could not be ruled out. Several of the top co-occurrence clusters appeared to be linked to parvovirus B19, influenza, CMV and Epstein-Barr virus, according to a later analysis. A further reported finding was that TCR beta sequences accurately predicted the HLA-A and HLA-B alleles for most subjects in the first cohort. Most TCR sequences were observed very rarely across donors, whereas some public TCRs were present in many individuals. Only TCR beta chains were sequenced in this cohort, and the absence of alpha or paired-chain data limited detectable features. The 87-base-pair reads could not distinguish some IMGT-functional V segments, including TRBV6-2 and TRBV6-3, so those segments were excluded. Because counts were too low, some 17 rarely observed V segments, including chromosome 9 orphons, were left out of the earlier analysis of 500 to 650 of the donors. Sequencing depth was assumed to be roughly uniform across donors in the presence/absence analyses, though that assumption may not hold. The classifier was reported to diagnose cytomegalovirus status with high specificity and sensitivity in both the original and validation cohorts. In a later genetic analysis, fewer N-insertions in productive TCRs were reported among donors in an Asian-associated ancestry cluster than the roughly 700-donor mean. The authors suggested that the approach could potentially be generalized to other disease states and immunological phenotypes. In a later analysis, TCR association rates were found to vary across HLA loci, with the most associated TCRs seen for DRB1 alleles and the fewest for HLA-C alleles. At a false discovery rate of 0.05, a later analysis linked around 15,000 TCR beta sequences to specific HLA alleles. Compared with equally common non-associated chains, HLA-associated TCR beta chains in a later analysis were more clonally expanded and had lower generation probabilities. A group of highly shared sequence variants was considered likely to be a technical artifact of the sequencing pipeline. An association between a missense DCLRE1C variant and V-gene and J-gene trimming of TCR beta chains was found in a later genetic analysis and replicated in an independent cohort.

Library method: the immunoSEQ multiplex PCR assay. For the multiplex PCR, a mixture combining 60 forward primers for TCR Vbeta segments and 13 reverse primers for TCR Jbeta segments was used. Amplification of the CDR3 region of rearranged TCR beta genes was performed with a multiplex PCR assay on genomic DNA. On the Illumina HiSeq System, the amplified TCR beta libraries were sequenced as 87-base-pair reads. As for the authors' bioinformatics: A later analysis counted some 74 million unique TCR beta chains across the 690 or so repertoires, and roughly 11 million of these chains were shared by at least two donors. To remove PCR and sequencing errors, raw reads were error-corrected and collapsed into unique sequences using a nearest-neighbor algorithm that merged closely related sequences. To assign V, D and J gene segments, CDR3 sequences were aligned to IMGT reference sequences. For a sequence to be retained, a match of at least six nucleotides was required to both a V gene segment and a J gene segment. Rearrangements were called productive when the CDR3 lacked stop codons and stayed in frame with V and J; all others were non-productive. Following IMGT convention, CDR3 was defined as the stretch from the second conserved V-encoded cysteine to the conserved J-encoded phenylalanine. The earlier analysis of a few hundred of the donors excluded sequences that lacked an unambiguous match to a single V gene segment. In an earlier analysis of approximately 590 of the donors, V segments were called functional above 56.7% productive rearrangements and were called segregating when the between-donor standard deviation exceeded 5%. A statistical classification framework was built to diagnose cytomegalovirus status from the catalog of TCR beta chain sequences. In a later analysis, V and J genes were assigned by comparing TCR nucleotide sequences against IMGT/GENE-DB human TR gene sequences. The TCRdist pipeline was used in a later analysis to assign CDR3 sequences and most-parsimonious VDJ recombination scenarios. A later analysis defined each TCR beta chain by its CDR3 amino acid sequence plus V-gene family, and excluded reads lacking a unique V-gene family. A later analysis removed roughly 590 highly shared, low-generation-probability nucleotide sequences to deal with suspected cross-contamination and a sequencing artifact. For each public chain, a later analysis derived a clonal expansion index from normalized ranks of inferred template counts within each repertoire. A later analysis computed generation probabilities with a VDJ recombination model fitted to out-of-frame rearrangements, and checked the results against IGoR. In a later analysis, hypergeometric tests were used to score TCR-TCR, TCR-HLA and TCR-CMV co-occurrence, with a repertoire-size bias correction applied to TCR pairs. In a later analysis, false discovery rates were estimated by permuting HLA or CMV assignments 20 times. In a later analysis, co-occurring TCRs were grouped using DBSCAN, and TCRdist sequence similarity was added for clustering within HLA-allele-positive subsets. Repertoires with fewer than 30,000 or more than 120,000 public chains were left out of co-occurrence clustering, as were about 5 repertoires with anomalous nucleotide sharing. The source is immuneACCESS, and TCRdb retained only in-frame sequences with V and J called. Part of the clones is not carried over; for the studies checked, unresolved V genes explain less than half of this, and the remainder is unexplained. For V, J and clone size, that table is used; D and trimming come from the DNA. Counted in this sample were 160,000 or so clones; about 84% of them appeared once. Approximately 1.3% of the sample belongs to the ten largest clones.

Sequencing was done on a sample of PBMCs. The sequence derives from a man aged 50 to 60 in good health and CMV-seropositive. The chain uses TRBV5-1 and TRBJ2-7, with 8 bases matching TRBD1. The nucleotide sequence is TGCGCCAGCAGCTTGGCCCAGGGGGCTTACGAGCAGTACTTC. It encodes CASSLAQGAYEQYF.